The subject of this entry is one T cell receptor beta chain. The source of the sample is a study of siplizumab effects on memory and regulatory T cells. The germline gives CDR1 ENHRY, CDR2 SYGVKD. The CDR3 totals 12 residues. Trimming stripped 8 bases from V and 4 bases from J, with 8 bases between. Produced via immunoSEQ multiplex PCR; TCRdb's table is partial and in-frame only. This table has approximately 46,000 clones, 93% appearing once. The TCR was taken from a human donor in good health. Sample: CD8+ T cells sorted from blood. The chain employs TRBV10-3 and TRBJ2-2, with unresolved D. The CDR3 DNA reads as TGTGCCATCGAAGGTACCACCGGGGAGCTGTTTTTT. It codes for CAIEGTTGELFF.